This is a list of T cell receptor beta chains from one sample in a study of T cell changes during pregnancy in multiple sclerosis. Sequencing was performed with immunoSEQ multiplex PCR; in TCRdb, only in-frame clones are kept and a portion is missing. The sample gives 69,000 or so clones, 85% to 95% of which show up once; 2% is in the top ten. The specimen was peripheral blood, collected in the third trimester of pregnancy. Receptors originate from a female donor in good health, enrolled as a control in a pregnancy study. Each CDR3 is given with its conserved first and last residue. The order of the fields is D gene, J gene, clone size, V gene, CDR3 DNA, CDR3 protein. A D gene is named only where the DNA matches it firmly. Clone size appears in some rows only: once, few, many, or a class for an expanded clone.

. TRBJ2-1 . TRBV6-1 TGTGCCACCTACAAAATGACCCGGGACTTTCCGTTCTTC CATYKMTRDFPFF
TRBD2 TRBJ2-3 . TRBV6-4 TGTGCCAGCAGCCCGACTAGCGGGAGCACAGATACGCAGTATTTT CASSPTSGSTDTQYF
. TRBJ1-4 . TRBV10-3 TGTGCCATCAGTGCACAGGGAGAGGGTGAAAAACTGTTTTTT CAISAQGEGEKLFF
TRBD1 TRBJ2-5 . TRBV18 TGTGCCAGCTCACCGGGACAGCAAGAGACCCAGTACTTC CASSPGQQETQYF
. TRBJ1-1 . TRBV27 TGTGCCACCTGGGGGGGACAGAACACTGAAGCTTTCTTT CATWGGQNTEAFF
. TRBJ2-7 . TRBV15 TGTGCCACCAGCAGAGAATCTAAGGGGTCGGCCGAGCAGTACTTC CATSRESKGSAEQYF
TRBD2 TRBJ2-1 many TRBV7-9 TGTGCCAGCAGCTTAACCCGCGGTTCGGGGGGTGAGCAGTTCTTC CASSLTRGSGGEQFF
TRBD2 TRBJ2-5 . TRBV5-4 TGTGCCAGCAGCTTGGCTAGCGGGGGTGAGACCCAGTACTTC CASSLASGGETQYF
TRBD2 TRBJ2-7 . TRBV30 TGTGCCTGGAGTGGGGGCGGGACTAGCTCTACCTACGAGCAGTACTTC CAWSGGGTSSTYEQYF
TRBD1 TRBJ1-4 . TRBV13 TGTGCCAGCAGACAGACAGGGGGCGCCGGGGGAAAACTGTTTTTT CASRQTGGAGGKLFF
. TRBJ1-1 . TRBV28 TGTGCCAGCAGTTTACCACAGGTGAACACTGAAGCTTTCTTT CASSLPQVNTEAFF
. TRBJ2-2 . TRBV11-3 TGTGCCAGCAGTTCTAGGACCGGGGAGCTGTTTTTT CASSSRTGELFF
TRBD1 TRBJ1-3 . TRBV5-6 TGTGCCAGCAGCCAGGGGGCTGAGGGTGGAAACACCATATATTTT CASSQGAEGGNTIYF
TRBD1 TRBJ1-5 . TRBV5-5 TGTGCCAGCAGCTTATTACAGGGGGCGAATCAGCCCCAGCATTTT CASSLLQGANQPQHF
. TRBJ2-1 . TRBV10-3 TGTGCCATCAATAGAGGTGCCTACAATGAGCAGTTCTTC CAINRGAYNEQFF
TRBD1 TRBJ2-5 . TRBV5-1 TGCGCCAGCAGCTTGGAGCGCAGGGGGGAGACCCAGTACTTC CASSLERRGETQYF
TRBD1 TRBJ2-7 . TRBV6-5 TGTGCCAGCAGGAGGGACAGACTGGGGGAGCAGTACTTC CASRRDRLGEQYF
. TRBJ2-1 . TRBV9 TGTGCCAGCAGCGTAGGGTGGCAGGGCAATGAGCAGTTCTTC CASSVGWQGNEQFF
TRBD2 TRBJ2-5 . TRBV27 TGTGCCAGCAGTTTAACGGGACTAGCGGAAGAGACCCAGTACTTC CASSLTGLAEETQYF
TRBD1 TRBJ2-5 . TRBV5-1 TGCGCCAGCAGCCCCGGACAGGGGGCACGGGAGACCCAGTACTTC CASSPGQGARETQYF
TRBD1 TRBJ2-7 . TRBV5-4 TGTGCCAGCAGCTTGGGGGGGACAGGCTACGAGCAGTACTTC CASSLGGTGYEQYF
TRBD1 TRBJ2-1 . TRBV9 TGTGCCAGCTCCTTTTCCCGTTCCGAGGGACAGAGCTCCTACAATGAGCAGTTCTTC CASSFSRSEGQSSYNEQFF
. TRBJ2-7 . TRBV28 TGTGCCAGCACTGGGGGGACAGTATCCTACGAGCAGTACTTC CASTGGTVSYEQYF
TRBD2 TRBJ2-7 . TRBV14 TGTGCCAGCAGCGGACCTTTCCTTGAGCGGGAACACTCCTACGAGCAGTACTTC CASSGPFLEREHSYEQYF
. TRBJ2-7 . TRBV10-3 TGTGCCATCAGGAGTTCCTACGAGCAGTACTTC CAIRSSYEQYF
. TRBJ2-2 . TRBV11-3 TGTGCCAGCAGCTTATCGGGCACCGGGGAGCTGTTTTTT CASSLSGTGELFF